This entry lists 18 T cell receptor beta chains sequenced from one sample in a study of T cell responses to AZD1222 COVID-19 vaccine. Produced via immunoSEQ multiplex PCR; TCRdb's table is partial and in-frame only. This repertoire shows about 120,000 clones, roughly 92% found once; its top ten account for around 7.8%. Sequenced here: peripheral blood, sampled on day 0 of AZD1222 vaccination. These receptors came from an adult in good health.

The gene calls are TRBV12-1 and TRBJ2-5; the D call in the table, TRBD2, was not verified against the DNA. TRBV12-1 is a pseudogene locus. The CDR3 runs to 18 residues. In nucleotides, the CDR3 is TGTGCCAGCAGCTTTGCGAGGAGTGGGGCGCAGGGAGGGGAGACCCAGTACTTC. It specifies CASSFARSGAQGGETQYF.

The CDR3 DNA sequence: TGTGCCAGCAGACAGACAGGGGAGACCGGGGAGCTGTTTTTT. It yields the protein CASRQTGETGELFF. The chain is built from TRBV9 and TRBJ2-2; 8 bases fit TRBD1. Germline lookup yields CDR1 SGDLS and CDR2 YYNGEE. Trimming removed 5 bases from V and 5 bases from J; junction bases left unmatched: 5. This CDR3 is built from 14 residues. Full variable domain (outside the CDR3, taken from reference TRBV9 and TRBJ2-2): DSGVTQTPKHLITATGQRVTLRCSPRSGDLSVYWYQQSLDQGLQFLIQYYNGEERAKGNILERFSAQQFPDLHSELNLSSLELGDSALYFCASRQTGETGELFFGEGSRLTVL.

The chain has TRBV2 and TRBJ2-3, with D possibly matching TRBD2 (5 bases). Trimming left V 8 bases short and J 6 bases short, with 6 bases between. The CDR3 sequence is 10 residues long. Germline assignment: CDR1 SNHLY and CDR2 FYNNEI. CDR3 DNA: TGTGCCAGCCGAGGGGATACGCAGTATTTT. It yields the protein CASRGDTQYF.

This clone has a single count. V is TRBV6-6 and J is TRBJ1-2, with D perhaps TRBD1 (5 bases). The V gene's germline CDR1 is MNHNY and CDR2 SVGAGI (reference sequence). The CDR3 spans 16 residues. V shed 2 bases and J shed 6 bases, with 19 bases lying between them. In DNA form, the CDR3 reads TGTGCCAGCAGTTACGGGGGACGCCAAACATCCCATGGCTACACCTTC. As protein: CASSYGGRQTSHGYTF.

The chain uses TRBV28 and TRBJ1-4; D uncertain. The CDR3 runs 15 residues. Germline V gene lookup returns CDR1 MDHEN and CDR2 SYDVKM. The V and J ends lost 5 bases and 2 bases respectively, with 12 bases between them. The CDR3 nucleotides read TGTGCCAGCAGTGGGGAGGGCGCGACTAATGAAAAACTGTTTTTT. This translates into CASSGEGATNEKLFF.

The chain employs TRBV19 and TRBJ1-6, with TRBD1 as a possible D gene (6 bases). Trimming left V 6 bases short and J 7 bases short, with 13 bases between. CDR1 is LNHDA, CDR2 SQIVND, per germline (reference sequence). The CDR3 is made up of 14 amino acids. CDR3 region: CASRGQGWNSPLHF. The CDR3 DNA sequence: TGTGCCAGTAGAGGGCAGGGGTGGAATTCACCCCTCCACTTT. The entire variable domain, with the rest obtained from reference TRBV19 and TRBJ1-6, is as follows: DGGITQSPKYLFRKEGQNVTLSCEQNLNHDAMYWYRQDPGQGLRLIYYSQIVNDFQKGDIAEGYSVSREKKESFPLTVTSAQKNPTAFYLCASRGQGWNSPLHFGNGTRLTVT.

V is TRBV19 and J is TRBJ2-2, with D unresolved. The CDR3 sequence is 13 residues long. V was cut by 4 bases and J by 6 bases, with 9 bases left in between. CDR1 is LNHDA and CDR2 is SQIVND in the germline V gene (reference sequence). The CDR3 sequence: CASSTTVAGELFF. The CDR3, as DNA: TGTGCCAGTAGTACCACGGTGGCCGGGGAGCTGTTTTTT.

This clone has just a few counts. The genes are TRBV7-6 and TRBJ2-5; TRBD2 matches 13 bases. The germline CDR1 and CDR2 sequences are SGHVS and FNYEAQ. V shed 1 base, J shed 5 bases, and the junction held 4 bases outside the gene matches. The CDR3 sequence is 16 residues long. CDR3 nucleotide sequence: TGTGCCAGCAGCTTAGAACTAGCGGGGGGGCATGAGACCCAGTACTTC. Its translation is CASSLELAGGHETQYF. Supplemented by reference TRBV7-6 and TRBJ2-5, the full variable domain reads GAGVSQSPRYKVTKRGQDVALRCDPISGHVSLYWYRQALGQGPEFLTYFNYEAQQDKSGLPNDRFSAERPEGSISTLTIQRTEQRDSAMYRCASSLELAGGHETQYFGPGTRLLVL.

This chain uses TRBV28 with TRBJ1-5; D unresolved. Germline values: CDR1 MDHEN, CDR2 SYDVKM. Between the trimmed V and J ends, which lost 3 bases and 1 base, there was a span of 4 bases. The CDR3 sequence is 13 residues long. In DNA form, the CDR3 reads TGTGCCAGCAGTTTGGGGAGCAATCAGCCCCAGCATTTT. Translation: CASSLGSNQPQHF.

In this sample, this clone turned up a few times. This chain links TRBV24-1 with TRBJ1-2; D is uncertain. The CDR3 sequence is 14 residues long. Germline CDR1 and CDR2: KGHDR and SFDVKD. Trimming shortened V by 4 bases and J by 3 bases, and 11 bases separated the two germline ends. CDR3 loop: CATSDPSKDYGYTF. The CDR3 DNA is TGTGCCACCAGTGACCCCTCGAAGGACTATGGCTACACCTTC.

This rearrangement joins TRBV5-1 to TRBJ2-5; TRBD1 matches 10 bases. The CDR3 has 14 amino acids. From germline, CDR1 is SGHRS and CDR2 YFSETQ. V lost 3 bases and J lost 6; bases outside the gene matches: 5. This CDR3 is CASSSGTGEKTQYF. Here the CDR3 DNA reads TGCGCCAGCAGCTCAGGGACAGGGGAAAAGACCCAGTACTTC.

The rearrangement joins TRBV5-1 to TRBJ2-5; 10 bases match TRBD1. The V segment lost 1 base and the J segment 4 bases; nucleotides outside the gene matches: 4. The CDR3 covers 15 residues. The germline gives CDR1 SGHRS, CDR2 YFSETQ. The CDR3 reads CASSLRRDRGETQYF. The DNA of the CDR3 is TGCGCCAGCAGCTTGAGGAGGGACAGGGGAGAGACCCAGTACTTC. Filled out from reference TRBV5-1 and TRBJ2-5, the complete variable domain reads KAGVTQTPRYLIKTRGQQVTLSCSPISGHRSVSWYQQTPGQGLQFLFEYFSETQRNKGNFPGRFSGRQFSNSRSEMNVSTLELGDSALYLCASSLRRDRGETQYFGPGTRLLVL.

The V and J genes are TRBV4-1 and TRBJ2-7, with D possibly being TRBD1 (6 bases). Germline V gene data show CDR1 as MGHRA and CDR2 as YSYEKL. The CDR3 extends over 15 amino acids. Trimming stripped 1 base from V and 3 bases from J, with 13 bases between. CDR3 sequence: CASSQGYGQYYEQYF. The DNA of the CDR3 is TGCGCCAGCAGCCAAGGTTACGGACAGTACTACGAGCAGTACTTC.

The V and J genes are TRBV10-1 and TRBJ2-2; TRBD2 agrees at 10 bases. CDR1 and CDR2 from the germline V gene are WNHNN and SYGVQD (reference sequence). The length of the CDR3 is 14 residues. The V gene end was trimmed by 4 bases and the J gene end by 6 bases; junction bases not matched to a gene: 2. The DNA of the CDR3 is TGCGCCAGCAGTGCCGGACTAGCGGCCGGGGAGCTGTTTTTT. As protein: CASSAGLAAGELFF.

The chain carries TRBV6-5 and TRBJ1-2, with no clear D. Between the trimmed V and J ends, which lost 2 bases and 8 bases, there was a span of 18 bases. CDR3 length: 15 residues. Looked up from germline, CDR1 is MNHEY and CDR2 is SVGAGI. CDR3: CASSYSVGQSVGYTF. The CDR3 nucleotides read TGTGCCAGCAGTTACAGTGTTGGGCAGAGCGTGGGCTACACCTTC.

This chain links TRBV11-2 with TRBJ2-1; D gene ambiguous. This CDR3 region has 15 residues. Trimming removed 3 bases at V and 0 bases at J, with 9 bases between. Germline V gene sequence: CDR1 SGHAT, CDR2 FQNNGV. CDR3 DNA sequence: TGTGCCAGCAGCTTGGGGAATAGCTCCTACAATGAGCAGTTCTTC. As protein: CASSLGNSSYNEQFF.

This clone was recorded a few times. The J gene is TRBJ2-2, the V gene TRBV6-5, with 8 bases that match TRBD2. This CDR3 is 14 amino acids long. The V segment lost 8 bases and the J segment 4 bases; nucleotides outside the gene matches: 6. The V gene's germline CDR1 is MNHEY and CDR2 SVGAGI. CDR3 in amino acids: CASGQRGSTGELFF. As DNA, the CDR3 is TGTGCCAGCGGGCAGCGGGGGAGCACCGGGGAGCTGTTTTTT.

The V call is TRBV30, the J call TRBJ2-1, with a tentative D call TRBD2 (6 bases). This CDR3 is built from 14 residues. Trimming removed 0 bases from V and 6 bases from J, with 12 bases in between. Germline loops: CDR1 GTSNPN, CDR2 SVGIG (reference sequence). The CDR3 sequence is CAWSVSLATNEQFF. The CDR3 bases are TGTGCCTGGAGTGTATCCCTAGCGACCAATGAGCAGTTCTTC.